The 13 T cell receptor beta chains presented below share a single source sample, sequenced in a study of T cells in Graves' hyperthyroidism and ophthalmopathy. TCR beta CDR3 regions were amplified from RNA transcripts. First-round RT-PCR of the TCR CDR3 relied on the HTBI primer set. Each CDR3 protein is one row after TCRdb ran MiXCR on the multiplex PCR reads. The data contain about 350,000 distinct CDR3 sequences, roughly 18% of them singletons. The sequenced sample consisted of blood. The receptors come from a woman aged 40 to 50 with Graves' ophthalmopathy.

This clonotype was counted ten times or more. The V and J genes are TRBV27 and TRBJ1-5; D is ambiguous. Trimming shortened V by 5 bases and J by 3 bases, and 8 bases separated the two germline ends. The CDR3 is 13 amino acids. Germline assignment: CDR1 MNHEY and CDR2 SMNVEV (reference sequence). DNA for the CDR3: TGTGCCAGCAGTCAAAGGACCAATCAGCCCCAGCATTTT. Translated, it gives CASSQRTNQPQHF.

This clonotype was observed many times. This chain connects TRBV30 to TRBJ1-5; possibly TRBD1 for D (5 bases). This CDR3 region has 14 residues. Trimming removed 5 bases at V and 0 bases at J, with 11 bases between. Germline CDR1 GTSNPN, CDR2 SVGIG (reference sequence). This CDR3 is CAWGGGDSNQPQHF. The CDR3 nucleotides are TGTGCCTGGGGGGGGGGAGATAGCAATCAGCCCCAGCATTTT.

There are many counts of this clonotype. This chain links TRBV13 with TRBJ2-7; 7 nucleotides align to TRBD2. CDR1 is PRHDT and CDR2 is FYEKMQ in the germline V gene (reference sequence). The CDR3 spans 15 residues. V shed 5 bases and J 4 bases; nucleotides not matched to a gene: 11. The CDR3 loop is CASSRQERDWYEQYF. In DNA form, the CDR3 reads TGTGCCAGCAGCCGACAAGAGCGGGATTGGTACGAGCAGTACTTC.

This clonotype was seen many times. The chain is built from TRBV20-1 and TRBJ1-6, with D tentatively TRBD1 (5 bases). Germline CDR1 reads DFQATT; CDR2 reads SNEGSKA (reference sequence). The V and J ends lost 0 bases and 0 bases respectively, with 9 bases between them. The CDR3 spans 16 residues. In nucleotides, the CDR3 is TGCAGTGCTAGAGATTCAGGGAGCTCCTATAATTCACCCCTCCACTTT. Its translation is CSARDSGSSYNSPLHF.

The table lists this clonotype with many counts. This chain uses TRBV30 with TRBJ2-7; a possible D gene is TRBD1 (6 bases). The germline V gene encodes CDR1 GTSNPN and CDR2 SVGIG (reference sequence). The germline V and J ends were trimmed by 5 bases and 6 bases, with 14 bases remaining between them. The length of the CDR3 is 12 residues. The CDR3 here is CAWDRPPGEQYF. The CDR3 DNA follows: TGTGCCTGGGACAGGCCACCAGGCGAGCAGTACTTC.

The CDR3 region is CASSDGQGLNEQYF. In nucleotides, the CDR3 is TGTGCCAGCAGTGACGGACAGGGGCTAAACGAGCAGTACTTC. The J gene is TRBJ2-7, the V gene TRBV9, with 9 bases aligning to TRBD1. The CDR3 runs 14 residues. Germline loops: CDR1 SGDLS, CDR2 YYNGEE. After removal of 5 bases from V and 5 bases from J, the junction contained 8 bases not matched to a gene.

The chain is built from TRBV28 and TRBJ1-2; TRBD1 might be the D (5 bases). This CDR3 is 17 amino acids long. With 5 bases removed from V and 0 bases from J, the gap between germline ends came to 19 bases. Germline loops: CDR1 MDHEN, CDR2 SYDVKM. In DNA, the CDR3 is TGTGCCAGCAGTCCTCCTAGGGGCATTTCGTCTAACTATGGCTACACCTTC. This sequence encodes CASSPPRGISSNYGYTF.

This clonotype was recorded many times. In nucleotides, the CDR3 is TGTGCCAGCAGCCCCGGACAGGAGATCGAGACCCAGTACTTC. Translation: CASSPGQEIETQYF. The chain recombines TRBV12-3 or TRBV12-4 with TRBJ2-5, with 7 bases that match TRBD1. Unmatched junction bases numbered 9, after V lost 6 bases and J lost 5 bases. This CDR3 is 14 amino acids long.

This clonotype was counted at least ten times. V and J are TRBV30 and TRBJ2-7; TRBD1 matches 8 bases. J lost 3 bases, V lost 3 bases, and 13 bases had no gene match. The CDR3 is 16 residues long. From germline, CDR1 is GTSNPN and CDR2 SVGIG (reference sequence). As DNA, the CDR3 is TGTGCCTGGAGCAAAGGGACAGGTAGTTATGGCTACGAGCAGTACTTC. Its protein product is CAWSKGTGSYGYEQYF.

Ten or more counts support this clonotype. The V gene is TRBV20-1, the J gene TRBJ1-1; maybe TRBD1 (6 bases). V dropped 0 bases and J dropped 3 bases, with 8 bases sitting between them. Germline CDR1 DFQATT, CDR2 SNEGSKA (reference sequence). There are 13 residues in the CDR3. This CDR3 reads CSARDRGHTEAFF. CDR3 DNA sequence: TGCAGTGCTAGAGACAGGGGCCACACTGAAGCTTTCTTT.

There are many counts of this clonotype. CDR3 in amino acids: CASSLSAGHNSPLHF. DNA for the CDR3: TGTGCCAGCAGTTTAAGTGCGGGGCATAATTCACCCCTCCACTTT. J is TRBJ1-6 and V is TRBV12-3 or TRBV12-4, with a possible D match to TRBD1 (5 bases). The CDR3 consists of 15 residues. V was trimmed by 2 bases and J by 5 bases, leaving 10 bases between them.

This clonotype was picked up many times. The gene calls are TRBV6-2 or TRBV6-3 and TRBJ2-3, with 9 positions matching TRBD2. In germline, CDR1 is MNHEY, CDR2 SVGEGT. The length of the CDR3 is 14 residues. Trimming took 8 bases from V and 2 from J; bases not matched to a gene: 5. The CDR3, as DNA: TGTGCCAGCGCGGCGGGAGGGCCCACAGATACGCAGTATTTT. Its protein product is CASAAGGPTDTQYF.

This clonotype occurred many times. This chain links TRBV7-2 with TRBJ2-7; D ambiguous. The CDR3 totals 15 residues. The germline V gene has CDR1 SGHTA and CDR2 FQGNSA. V shed 5 bases and J shed 5 bases, with 19 bases lying between them. The CDR3 region is CASSAYNRPKDEQYF. CDR3 bases: TGTGCCAGCAGCGCTTACAATCGACCGAAGGACGAGCAGTACTTC.